The clone carrying this T cell receptor beta chain was found a few times. No antigen is known for it. Primers included in the PCR were 60 Vbeta and 13 Jbeta primers. Sequencing was performed with immunoSEQ multiplex PCR; in TCRdb, only in-frame clones are kept and a portion is missing. Counted here are more than 80,000 clones, about 85% occurring once; the ten biggest clones make up more than 3%. This CDR3 is 15 amino acids long. Looked up from germline, CDR1 is MNHEY and CDR2 is SMNVEV (reference sequence). J lost 10 bases, V lost 5 bases, and 11 bases had no gene match. These data are taken from a study of cytomegalovirus exposure and HLA in healthy donors. About the research overall: Earlier findings included nearly 120 million unique TCR beta sequences obtained from about 179 million T cells. General study results and limits: For TCR beta chains, V- and J-gene trimming was later linked to a missense DCLRE1C variant. Researchers reportedly found TCR beta sequences accurately predicted most subjects' HLA-A and HLA-B alleles.

This receptor was obtained from a female donor in good health and CMV-seropositive. The chain couples TRBV27 to TRBJ2-1; 10 positions agree with TRBD1. Sequencing was carried out using PBMCs. CDR3 residues: CASSLLPGTGDEQFF. In DNA, the CDR3 is TGTGCCAGCAGTCTCCTTCCCGGGACAGGGGACGAGCAGTTCTTC.